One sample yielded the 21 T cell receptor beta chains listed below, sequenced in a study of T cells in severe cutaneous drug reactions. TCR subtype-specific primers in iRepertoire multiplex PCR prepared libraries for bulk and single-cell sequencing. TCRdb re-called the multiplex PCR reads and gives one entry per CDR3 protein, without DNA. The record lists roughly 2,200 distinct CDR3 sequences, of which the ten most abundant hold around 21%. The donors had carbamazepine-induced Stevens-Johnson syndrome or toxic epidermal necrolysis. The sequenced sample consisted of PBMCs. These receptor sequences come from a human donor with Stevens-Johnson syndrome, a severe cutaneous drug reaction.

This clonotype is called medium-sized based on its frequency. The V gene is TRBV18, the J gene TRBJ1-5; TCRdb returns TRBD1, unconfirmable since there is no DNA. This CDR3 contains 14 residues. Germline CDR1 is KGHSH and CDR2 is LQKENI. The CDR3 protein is CASSFGTGNQPQHF.

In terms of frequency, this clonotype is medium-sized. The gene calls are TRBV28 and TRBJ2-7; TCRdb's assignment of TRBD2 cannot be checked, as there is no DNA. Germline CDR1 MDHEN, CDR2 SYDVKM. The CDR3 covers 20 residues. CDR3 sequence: CASSFPATSGRVEIRDEQYF.

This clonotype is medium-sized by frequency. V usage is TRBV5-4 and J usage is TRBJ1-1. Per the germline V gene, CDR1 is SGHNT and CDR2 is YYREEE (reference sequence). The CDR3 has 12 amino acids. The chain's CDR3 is CASSLTAAEAFF.

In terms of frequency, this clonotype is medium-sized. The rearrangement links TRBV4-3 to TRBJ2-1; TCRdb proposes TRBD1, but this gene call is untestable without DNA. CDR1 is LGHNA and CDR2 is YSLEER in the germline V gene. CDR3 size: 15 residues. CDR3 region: CASSQDGGTNNEQFF.

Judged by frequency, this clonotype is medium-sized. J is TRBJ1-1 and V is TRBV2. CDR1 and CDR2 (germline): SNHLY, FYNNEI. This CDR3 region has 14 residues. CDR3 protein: CASRSSGGDTEAFF. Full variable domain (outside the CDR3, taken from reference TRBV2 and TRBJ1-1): EPEVTQTPSHQVTQMGQEVILRCVPISNHLYFYWYRQILGQKVEFLVSFYNNEISEKSEIFDDQFSVERPDGSNFTLKIRSTKLEDSAMYFCASRSSGGDTEAFFGQGTRLTVV.

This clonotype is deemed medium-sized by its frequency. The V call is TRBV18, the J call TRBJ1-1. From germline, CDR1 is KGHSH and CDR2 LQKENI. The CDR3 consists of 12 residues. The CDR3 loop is CASSGRNTEAFF.

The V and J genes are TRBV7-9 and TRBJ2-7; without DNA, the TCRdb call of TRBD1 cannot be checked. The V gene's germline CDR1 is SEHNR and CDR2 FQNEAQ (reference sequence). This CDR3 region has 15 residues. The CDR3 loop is CASSLASGWGYEQYF. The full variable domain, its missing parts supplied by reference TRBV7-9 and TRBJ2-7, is DTGVSQNPRHKITKRGQNVTFRCDPISEHNRLYWYRQTLGQGPEFLTYFQNEAQLEKSRLLSDRFSAERPKGSFSTLEIQRTEQGDSAMYLCASSLASGWGYEQYFGPGTRLTVT.

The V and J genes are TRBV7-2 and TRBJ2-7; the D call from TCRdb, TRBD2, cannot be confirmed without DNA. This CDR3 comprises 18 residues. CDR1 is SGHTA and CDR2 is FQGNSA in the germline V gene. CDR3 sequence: CASSLDLAGVVGFDEQYF.

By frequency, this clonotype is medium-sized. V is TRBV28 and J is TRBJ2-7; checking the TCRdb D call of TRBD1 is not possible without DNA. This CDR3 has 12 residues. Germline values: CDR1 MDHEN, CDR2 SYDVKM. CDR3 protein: CASSPDRGEQYF.

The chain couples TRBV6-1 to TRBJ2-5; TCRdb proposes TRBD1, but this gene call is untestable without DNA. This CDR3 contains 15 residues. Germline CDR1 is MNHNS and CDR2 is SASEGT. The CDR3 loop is CASSPRDRAGETQYF.

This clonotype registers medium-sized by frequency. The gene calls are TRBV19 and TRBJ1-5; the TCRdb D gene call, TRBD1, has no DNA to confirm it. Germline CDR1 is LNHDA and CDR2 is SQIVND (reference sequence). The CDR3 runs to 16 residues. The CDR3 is CASSPLGGLEGQPQHF. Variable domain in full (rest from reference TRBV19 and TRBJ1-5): DGGITQSPKYLFRKEGQNVTLSCEQNLNHDAMYWYRQDPGQGLRLIYYSQIVNDFQKGDIAEGYSVSREKKESFPLTVTSAQKNPTAFYLCASSPLGGLEGQPQHFGDGTRLSIL.

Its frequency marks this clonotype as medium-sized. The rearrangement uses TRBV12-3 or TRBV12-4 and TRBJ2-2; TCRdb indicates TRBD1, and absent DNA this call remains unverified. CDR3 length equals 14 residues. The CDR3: CASIRTGDTGELFF.

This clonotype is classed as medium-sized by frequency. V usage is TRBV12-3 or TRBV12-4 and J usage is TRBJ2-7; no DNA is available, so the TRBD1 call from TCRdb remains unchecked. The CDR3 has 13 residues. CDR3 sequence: CASSPGPLGEQYF.

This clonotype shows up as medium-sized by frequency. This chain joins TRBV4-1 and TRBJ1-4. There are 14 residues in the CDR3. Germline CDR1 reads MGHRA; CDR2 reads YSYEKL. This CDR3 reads CASSGAAGPEKLFF.

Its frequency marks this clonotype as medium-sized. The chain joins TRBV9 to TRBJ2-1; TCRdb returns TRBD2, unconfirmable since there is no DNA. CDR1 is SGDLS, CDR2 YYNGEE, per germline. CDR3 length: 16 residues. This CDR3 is CASSSLTGLDYNEQFF. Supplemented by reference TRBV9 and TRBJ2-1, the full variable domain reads DSGVTQTPKHLITATGQRVTLRCSPRSGDLSVYWYQQSLDQGLQFLIQYYNGEERAKGNILERFSAQQFPDLHSELNLSSLELGDSALYFCASSSLTGLDYNEQFFGPGTRLTVL.

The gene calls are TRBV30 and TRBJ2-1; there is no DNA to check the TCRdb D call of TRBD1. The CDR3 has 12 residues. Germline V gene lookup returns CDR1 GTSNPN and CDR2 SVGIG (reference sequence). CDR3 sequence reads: CAWTVQGVQQFF.

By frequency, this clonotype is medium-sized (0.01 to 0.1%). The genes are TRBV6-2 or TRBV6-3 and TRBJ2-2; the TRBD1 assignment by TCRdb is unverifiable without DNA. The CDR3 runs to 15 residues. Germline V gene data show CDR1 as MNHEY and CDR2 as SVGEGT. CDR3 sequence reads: CASSYTGGHTGELFF.

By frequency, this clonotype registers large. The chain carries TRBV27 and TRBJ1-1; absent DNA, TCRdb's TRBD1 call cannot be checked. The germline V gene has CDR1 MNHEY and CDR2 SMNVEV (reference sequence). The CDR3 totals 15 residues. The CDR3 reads CASSLSPWTGAQAFF.

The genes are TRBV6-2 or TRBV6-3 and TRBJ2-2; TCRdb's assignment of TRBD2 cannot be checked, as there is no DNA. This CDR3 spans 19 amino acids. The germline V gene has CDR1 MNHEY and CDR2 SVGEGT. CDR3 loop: CASSYSLTSGRAEVRELFF.

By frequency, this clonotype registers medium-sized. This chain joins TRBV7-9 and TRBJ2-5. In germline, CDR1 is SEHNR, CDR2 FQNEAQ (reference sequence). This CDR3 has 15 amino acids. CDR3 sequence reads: CASSLVLRFQETQYF. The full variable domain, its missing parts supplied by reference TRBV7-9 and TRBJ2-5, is DTGVSQNPRHKITKRGQNVTFRCDPISEHNRLYWYRQTLGQGPEFLTYFQNEAQLEKSRLLSDRFSAERPKGSFSTLEIQRTEQGDSAMYLCASSLVLRFQETQYFGPGTRLLVL.

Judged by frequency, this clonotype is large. The CDR3 protein is CASLLGGNYGYTF. V usage is TRBV27 and J usage is TRBJ1-2; the D call of TRBD1 rests on TCRdb alone, since no DNA is present to check it. The CDR3 is 13 amino acids. CDR1 and CDR2 (germline): MNHEY, SMNVEV (reference sequence).